Shown below are 2 T cell receptor beta chains from a single sample sequenced in a study of blood T cell dynamics during melanoma immunotherapy. Profiled with immunoSEQ multiplex PCR; TCRdb holds only in-frame clones, not every one. Of about 9,700 clones listed, 75% to 90% are singletons. The time point was: week 3, after first cycle of checkpoint inhibitor. Sample: blood, taken from a patient treated with checkpoint blockade. Receptor source: a human donor with melanoma.

The table lists this clone with a count of one. J is TRBJ2-7 and V is TRBV6-5; no clear D gene. The germline gives CDR1 MNHEY, CDR2 SVGAGI. This CDR3 has 14 amino acids. The germline V and J ends were trimmed by 6 bases and 5 bases, with 17 bases remaining between them. This CDR3 is CASRQDPSSHEQYF. Here the CDR3 DNA reads TGTGCCAGCAGACAAGACCCGAGTTCCCACGAGCAGTACTTC.

The V call is TRBV18, the J call TRBJ1-2; D might be TRBD1 (5 bases). The germline V gene encodes CDR1 KGHSH and CDR2 LQKENI. The CDR3 extends over 14 amino acids. Trimming stripped 3 bases from V and 6 bases from J, with 14 bases between. CDR3 loop: CASSPETRGDGYTF. The DNA for the CDR3 is TGTGCCAGCTCACCCGAGACAAGGGGAGATGGCTACACCTTC.